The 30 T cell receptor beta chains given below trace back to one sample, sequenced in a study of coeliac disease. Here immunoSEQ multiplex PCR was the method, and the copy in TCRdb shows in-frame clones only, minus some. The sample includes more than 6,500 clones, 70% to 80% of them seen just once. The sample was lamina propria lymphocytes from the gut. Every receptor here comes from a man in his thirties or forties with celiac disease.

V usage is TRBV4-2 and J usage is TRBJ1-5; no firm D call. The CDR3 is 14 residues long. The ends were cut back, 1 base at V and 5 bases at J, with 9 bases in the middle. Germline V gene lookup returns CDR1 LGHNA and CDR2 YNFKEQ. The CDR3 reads CASSQGQNHQPQHF. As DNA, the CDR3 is TGTGCCAGCAGCCAAGGCCAGAACCATCAGCCCCAGCATTTT.

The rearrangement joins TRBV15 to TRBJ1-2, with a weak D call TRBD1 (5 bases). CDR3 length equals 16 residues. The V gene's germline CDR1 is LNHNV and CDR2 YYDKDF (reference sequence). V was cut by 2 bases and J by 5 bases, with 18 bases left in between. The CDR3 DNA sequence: TGTGCCACCAGCAGAATAGCCGCTTCAGGGATGTATGGCTACACCTTC. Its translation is CATSRIAASGMYGYTF.

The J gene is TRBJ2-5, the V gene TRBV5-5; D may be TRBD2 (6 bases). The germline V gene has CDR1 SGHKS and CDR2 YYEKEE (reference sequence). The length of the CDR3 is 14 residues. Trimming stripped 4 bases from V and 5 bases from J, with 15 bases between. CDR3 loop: CASSGTSGRETQYF. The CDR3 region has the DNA TGTGCCAGCAGCGGGACTTCCGGGCGGGAGACCCAGTACTTC.

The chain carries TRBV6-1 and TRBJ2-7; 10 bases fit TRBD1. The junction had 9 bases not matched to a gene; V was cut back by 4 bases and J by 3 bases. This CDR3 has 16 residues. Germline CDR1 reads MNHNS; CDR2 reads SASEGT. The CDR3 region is CASSARQGAIIYEQYF. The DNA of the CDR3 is TGTGCCAGCAGTGCGAGACAGGGGGCTATCATCTACGAGCAGTACTTC.

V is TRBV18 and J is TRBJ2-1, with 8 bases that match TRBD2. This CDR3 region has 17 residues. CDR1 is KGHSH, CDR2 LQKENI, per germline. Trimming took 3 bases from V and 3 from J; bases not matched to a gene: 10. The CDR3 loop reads CASSPGGGAGYYNEQFF. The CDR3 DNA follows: TGTGCCAGCTCACCCGGGGGGGGAGCGGGGTACTACAATGAGCAGTTCTTC.

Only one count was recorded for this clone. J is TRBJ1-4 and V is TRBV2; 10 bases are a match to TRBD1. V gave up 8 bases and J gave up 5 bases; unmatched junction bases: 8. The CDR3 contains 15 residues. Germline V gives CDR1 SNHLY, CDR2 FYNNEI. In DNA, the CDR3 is TGTGCCAGCGGTCGGGACAGGGGCCAGAATGAAAAACTGTTTTTT. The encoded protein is CASGRDRGQNEKLFF.

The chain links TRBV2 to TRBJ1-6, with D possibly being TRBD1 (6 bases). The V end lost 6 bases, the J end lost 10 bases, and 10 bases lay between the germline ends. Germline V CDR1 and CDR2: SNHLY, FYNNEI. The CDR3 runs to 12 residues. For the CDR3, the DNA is TGTGCCAGCAGATTCGACAGGTCACCCCTCCACTTT. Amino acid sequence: CASRFDRSPLHF.

The CDR3 nucleotides are TGTGCCAGCTCGACAGGGAACTATGGCTACACCTTC. Translation gives CASSTGNYGYTF. The rearrangement links TRBV18 to TRBJ1-2; 7 bases are a match to TRBD1. Germline assignment: CDR1 KGHSH and CDR2 LQKENI. The V gene end was trimmed by 6 bases and the J gene end by 2 bases; junction bases not matched to a gene: 0. This CDR3 region has 12 residues.

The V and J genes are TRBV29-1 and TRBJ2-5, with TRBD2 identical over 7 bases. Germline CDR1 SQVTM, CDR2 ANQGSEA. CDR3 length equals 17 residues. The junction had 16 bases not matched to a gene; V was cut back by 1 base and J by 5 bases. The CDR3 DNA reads TGCAGCGTTGAAGGCTCACTTGGGGGGAGGGGACGGGAGACCCAGTACTTC. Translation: CSVEGSLGGRGRETQYF.

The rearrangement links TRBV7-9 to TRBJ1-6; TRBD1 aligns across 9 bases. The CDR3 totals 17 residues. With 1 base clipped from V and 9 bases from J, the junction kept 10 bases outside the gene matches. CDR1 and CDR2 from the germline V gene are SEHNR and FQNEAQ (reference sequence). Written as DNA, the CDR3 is TGTGCCAGCAGCTTAGGAGGGACAGGGCAATCGCGTTCACCCCTCCACTTT. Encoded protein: CASSLGGTGQSRSPLHF. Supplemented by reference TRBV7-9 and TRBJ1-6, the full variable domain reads DTGVSQNPRHKITKRGQNVTFRCDPISEHNRLYWYRQTLGQGPEFLTYFQNEAQLEKSRLLSDRFSAERPKGSFSTLEIQRTEQGDSAMYLCASSLGGTGQSRSPLHFGNGTRLTVT.

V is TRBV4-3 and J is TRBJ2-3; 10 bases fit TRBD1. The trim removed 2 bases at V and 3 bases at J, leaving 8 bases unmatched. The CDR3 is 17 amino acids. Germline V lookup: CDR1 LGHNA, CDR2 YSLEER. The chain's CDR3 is CASSQISGTGVTDTQYF. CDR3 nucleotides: TGCGCCAGCAGCCAAATATCCGGGACAGGGGTTACAGATACGCAGTATTTT.

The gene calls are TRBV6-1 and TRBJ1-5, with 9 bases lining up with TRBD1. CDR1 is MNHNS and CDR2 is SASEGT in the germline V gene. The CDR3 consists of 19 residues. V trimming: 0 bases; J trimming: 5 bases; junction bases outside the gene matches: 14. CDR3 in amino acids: CASSEAPGQGATNYQPQHF. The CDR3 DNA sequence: TGTGCCAGCAGTGAAGCACCGGGACAGGGCGCAACCAATTATCAGCCCCAGCATTTT.

Here the CDR3 reads CASGSRDSLNQPQHF. The DNA for the CDR3 is TGTGCCAGCGGGAGCCGGGACAGCCTCAATCAGCCCCAGCATTTT. The chain couples TRBV28 to TRBJ1-5, with 7 positions matching TRBD1. Trimming cost V 8 bases and J 3 bases; bases outside gene matches: 10. The CDR3 totals 15 residues. Germline V gene data show CDR1 as MDHEN and CDR2 as SYDVKM.

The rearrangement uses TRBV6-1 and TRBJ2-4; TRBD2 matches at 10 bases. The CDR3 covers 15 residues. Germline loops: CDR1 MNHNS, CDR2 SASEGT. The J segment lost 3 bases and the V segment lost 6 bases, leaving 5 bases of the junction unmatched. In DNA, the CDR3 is TGTGCCAGCAGAGACTTAGCGGGGGGCAAAAACATTCAGTACTTC. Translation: CASRDLAGGKNIQYF.

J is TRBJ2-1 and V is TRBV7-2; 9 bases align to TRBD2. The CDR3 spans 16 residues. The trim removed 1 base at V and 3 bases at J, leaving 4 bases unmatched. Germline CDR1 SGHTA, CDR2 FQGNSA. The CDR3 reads CASSLVAAGGYNEQFF. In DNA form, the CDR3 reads TGTGCCAGCAGCTTAGTAGCAGCGGGGGGCTACAATGAGCAGTTCTTC.

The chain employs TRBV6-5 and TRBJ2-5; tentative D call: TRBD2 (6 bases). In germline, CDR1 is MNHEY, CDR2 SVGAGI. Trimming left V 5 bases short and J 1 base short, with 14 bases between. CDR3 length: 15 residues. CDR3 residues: CASSQSGLTQETQYF. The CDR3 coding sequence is TGTGCCAGCAGTCAATCGGGACTGACCCAAGAGACCCAGTACTTC.

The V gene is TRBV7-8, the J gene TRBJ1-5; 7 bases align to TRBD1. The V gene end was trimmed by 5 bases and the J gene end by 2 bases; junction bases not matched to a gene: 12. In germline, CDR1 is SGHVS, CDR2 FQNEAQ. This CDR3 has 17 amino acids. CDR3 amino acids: CASSIATGWFGNQPQHF. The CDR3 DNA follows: TGTGCCAGCAGCATCGCGACAGGGTGGTTTGGCAATCAGCCCCAGCATTTT. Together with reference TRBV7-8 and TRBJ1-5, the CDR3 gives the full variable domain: GAGVSQSPRYKVAKRGQDVALRCDPISGHVSLFWYQQALGQGPEFLTYFQNEAQLDKSGLPSDRFFAERPEGSVSTLKIQRTQQEDSAVYLCASSIATGWFGNQPQHFGDGTRLSIL.

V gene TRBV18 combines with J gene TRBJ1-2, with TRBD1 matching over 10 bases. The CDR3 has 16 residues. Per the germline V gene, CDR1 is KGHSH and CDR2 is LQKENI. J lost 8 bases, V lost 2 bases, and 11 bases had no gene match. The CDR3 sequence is CASSPSRTGGKKGYTF. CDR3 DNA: TGTGCCAGCTCACCATCTCGGACAGGGGGAAAGAAAGGCTACACCTTC. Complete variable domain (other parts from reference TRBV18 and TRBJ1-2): NAGVMQNPRHLVRRRGQEARLRCSPMKGHSHVYWYRQLPEEGLKFMVYLQKENIIDESGMPKERFSAEFPKEGPSILRIQQVVRGDSAAYFCASSPSRTGGKKGYTFGSGTRLTVV.

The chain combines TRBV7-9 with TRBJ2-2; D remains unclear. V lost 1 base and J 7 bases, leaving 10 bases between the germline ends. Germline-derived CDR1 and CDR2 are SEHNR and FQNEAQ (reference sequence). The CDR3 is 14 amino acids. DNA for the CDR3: TGTGCCAGCAGCTTAGGAGTGGTGCTCGGGGAGCTGTTTTTT. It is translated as CASSLGVVLGELFF. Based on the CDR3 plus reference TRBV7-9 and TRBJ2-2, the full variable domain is DTGVSQNPRHKITKRGQNVTFRCDPISEHNRLYWYRQTLGQGPEFLTYFQNEAQLEKSRLLSDRFSAERPKGSFSTLEIQRTEQGDSAMYLCASSLGVVLGELFFGEGSRLTVL.

This CDR3 reads CASSLQPRTGREAFF. As DNA, the CDR3 is TGTGCCAGCAGCTTACAACCCCGGACAGGCCGTGAAGCTTTCTTT. The V gene is TRBV28, the J gene TRBJ1-1, with 7 nucleotides matching TRBD1. The CDR3 contains 15 residues. J was trimmed by 7 bases and V by 6 bases; bases with no gene match: 14. Germline V gene lookup returns CDR1 MDHEN and CDR2 SYDVKM.

CDR3 DNA: TGTGCCAGCACCCCGCAACCTCAGTCCTACGAGCAGTACTTC. Residues: CASTPQPQSYEQYF. This sequence joins TRBV6-1 and TRBJ2-7; no clear D. V gave up 7 bases and J gave up 1 base, with 14 bases separating them. This CDR3 is 14 amino acids long. Germline V gives CDR1 MNHNS, CDR2 SASEGT.

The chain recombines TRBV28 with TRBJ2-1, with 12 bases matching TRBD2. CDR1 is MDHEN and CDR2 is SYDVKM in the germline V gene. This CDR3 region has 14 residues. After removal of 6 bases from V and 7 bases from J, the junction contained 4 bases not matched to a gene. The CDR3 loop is CASSLAGGVNEQFF. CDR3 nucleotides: TGTGCCAGCAGCCTAGCGGGAGGGGTGAATGAGCAGTTCTTC. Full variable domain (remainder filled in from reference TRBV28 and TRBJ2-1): DVKVTQSSRYLVKRTGEKVFLECVQDMDHENMFWYRQDPGLGLRLIYFSYDVKMKEKGDIPEGYSVSREKKERFSLILESASTNQTSMYLCASSLAGGVNEQFFGPGTRLTVL.

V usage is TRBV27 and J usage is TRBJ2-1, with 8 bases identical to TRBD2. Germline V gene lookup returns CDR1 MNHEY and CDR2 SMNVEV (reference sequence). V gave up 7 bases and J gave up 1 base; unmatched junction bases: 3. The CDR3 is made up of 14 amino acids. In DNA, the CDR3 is TGTGCCAGCAAGCCTAGCGGGTCCTACAATGAGCAGTTCTTC. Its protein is CASKPSGSYNEQFF.

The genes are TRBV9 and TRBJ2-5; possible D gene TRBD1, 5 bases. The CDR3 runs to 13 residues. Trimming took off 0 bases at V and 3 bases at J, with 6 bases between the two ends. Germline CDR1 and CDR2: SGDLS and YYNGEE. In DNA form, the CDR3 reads TGTGCCAGCAGCGTAGGGGGCAAAGAGACCCAGTACTTC. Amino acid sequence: CASSVGGKETQYF.

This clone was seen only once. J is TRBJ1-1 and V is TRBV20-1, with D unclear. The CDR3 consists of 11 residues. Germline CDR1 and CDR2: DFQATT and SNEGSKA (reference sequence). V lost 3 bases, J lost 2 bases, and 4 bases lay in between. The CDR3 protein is CSASSNTEAFF. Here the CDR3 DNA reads TGCAGTGCTAGCTCCAACACTGAAGCTTTCTTT.

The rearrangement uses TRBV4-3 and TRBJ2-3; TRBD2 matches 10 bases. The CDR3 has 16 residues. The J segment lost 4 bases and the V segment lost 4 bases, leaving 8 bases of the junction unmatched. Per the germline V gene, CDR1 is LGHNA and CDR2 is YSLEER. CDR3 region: CASSRSLAGDADTQYF. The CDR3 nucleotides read TGCGCCAGCAGCCGCAGTCTAGCGGGAGATGCAGATACGCAGTATTTT.

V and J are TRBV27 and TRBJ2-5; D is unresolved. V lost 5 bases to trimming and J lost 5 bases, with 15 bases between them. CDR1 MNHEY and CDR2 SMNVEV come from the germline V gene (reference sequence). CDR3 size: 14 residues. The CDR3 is CASSPQVARETQYF. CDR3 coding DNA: TGTGCCAGCAGTCCCCAGGTGGCCAGGGAGACCCAGTACTTC.

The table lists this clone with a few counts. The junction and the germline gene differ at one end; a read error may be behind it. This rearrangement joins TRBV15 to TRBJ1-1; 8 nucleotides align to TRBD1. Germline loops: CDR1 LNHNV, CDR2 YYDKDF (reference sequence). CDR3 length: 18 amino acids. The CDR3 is CATSRALTGVEEITKAFF. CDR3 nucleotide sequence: TGTGCCACCAGCAGAGCCCTGACAGGGGTTGAAGAGATCACTAAAGCTTTCTTT.

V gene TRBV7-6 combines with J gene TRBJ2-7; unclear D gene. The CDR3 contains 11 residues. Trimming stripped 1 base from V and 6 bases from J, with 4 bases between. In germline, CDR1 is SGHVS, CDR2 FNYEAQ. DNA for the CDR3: TGTGCCAGCAGCTTAGGAGTCGAGCAGTACTTC. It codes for CASSLGVEQYF.

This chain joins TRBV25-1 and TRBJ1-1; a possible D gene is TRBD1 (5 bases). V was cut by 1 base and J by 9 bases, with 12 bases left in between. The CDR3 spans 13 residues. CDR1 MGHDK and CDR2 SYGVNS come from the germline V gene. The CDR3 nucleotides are TGTGCCAGCAGTGAATTATGGGGGACTAAAGCTTTCTTT. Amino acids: CASSELWGTKAFF.